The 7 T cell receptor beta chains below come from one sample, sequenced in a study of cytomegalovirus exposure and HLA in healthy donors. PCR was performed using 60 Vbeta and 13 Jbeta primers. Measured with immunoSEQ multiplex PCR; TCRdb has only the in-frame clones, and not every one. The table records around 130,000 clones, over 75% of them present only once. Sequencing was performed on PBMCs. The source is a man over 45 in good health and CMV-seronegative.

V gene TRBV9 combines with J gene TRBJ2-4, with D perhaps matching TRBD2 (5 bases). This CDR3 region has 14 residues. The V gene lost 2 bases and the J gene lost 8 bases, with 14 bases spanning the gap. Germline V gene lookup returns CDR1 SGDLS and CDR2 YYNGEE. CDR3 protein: CASSVRQSGDIQYF. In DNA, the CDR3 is TGTGCCAGCAGCGTCCGGCAGTCCGGGGACATTCAGTACTTC.

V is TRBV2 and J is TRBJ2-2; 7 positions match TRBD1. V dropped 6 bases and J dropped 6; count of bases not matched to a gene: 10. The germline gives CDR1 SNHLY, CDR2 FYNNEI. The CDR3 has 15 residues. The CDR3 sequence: CASRAGQVSSGELFF. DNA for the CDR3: TGTGCCAGCAGGGCCGGACAGGTTTCATCCGGGGAGCTGTTTTTT.

CDR3 protein: CSVMGQMDTEAFF. CDR3 nucleotides: TGCAGCGTTATGGGACAGATGGACACTGAAGCTTTCTTT. This rearrangement joins TRBV29-1 to TRBJ1-1, with 7 bases that match TRBD1. CDR1 is SQVTM, CDR2 ANQGSEA, per germline. This CDR3 is built from 13 residues. V gave up 5 bases and J gave up 3 bases; unmatched junction bases: 6.

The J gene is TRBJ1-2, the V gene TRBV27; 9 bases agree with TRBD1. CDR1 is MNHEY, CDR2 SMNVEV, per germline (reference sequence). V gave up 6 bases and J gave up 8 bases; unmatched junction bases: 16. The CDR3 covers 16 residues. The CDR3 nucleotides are TGTGCCAGCAGCATCTCCGGGACAGGGCTCCCTTTCGGCTACACCTTC. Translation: CASSISGTGLPFGYTF.

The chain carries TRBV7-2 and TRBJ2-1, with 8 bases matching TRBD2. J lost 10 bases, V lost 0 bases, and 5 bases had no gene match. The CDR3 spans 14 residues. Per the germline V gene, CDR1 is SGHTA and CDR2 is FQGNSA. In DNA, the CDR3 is TGTGCCAGCAGCTTAGCGGGACTAGTTAACGAGCAGTTCTTC. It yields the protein CASSLAGLVNEQFF. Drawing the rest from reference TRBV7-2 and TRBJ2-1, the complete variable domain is GAGVSQSPSNKVTEKGKDVELRCDPISGHTALYWYRQSLGQGLEFLIYFQGNSAPDKSGLPSDRFSAERTGGSVSTLTIQRTQQEDSAVYLCASSLAGLVNEQFFGPGTRLTVL.

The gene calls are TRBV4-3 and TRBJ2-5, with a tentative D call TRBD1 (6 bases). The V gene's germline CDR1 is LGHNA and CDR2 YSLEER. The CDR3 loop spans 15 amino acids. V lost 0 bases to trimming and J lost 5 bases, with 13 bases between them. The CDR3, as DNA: TGCGCCAGCAGCCAAGATGGGACAATCGACGAGACCCAGTACTTC. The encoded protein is CASSQDGTIDETQYF.

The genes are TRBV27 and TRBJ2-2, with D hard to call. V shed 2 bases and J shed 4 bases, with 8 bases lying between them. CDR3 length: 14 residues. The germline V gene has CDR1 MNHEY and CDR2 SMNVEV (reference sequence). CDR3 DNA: TGTGCCAGCAGTTTAAGCGTCACCACCGGGGAGCTGTTTTTT. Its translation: CASSLSVTTGELFF.